This record covers a single T cell receptor beta chain. The primer mix had 60 Vbeta and 13 Jbeta primers. Some clones are missing from TCRdb's copy, which holds only in-frame ones; the method was immunoSEQ multiplex PCR. The sample records some 200,000 clones, about 70% being singletons. Looked up from germline, CDR1 is SGHTA and CDR2 is FQGNSA. V lost 3 bases, J lost 1 base, and 6 bases lay in between. The CDR3 consists of 13 residues. This sample is part of a study of cytomegalovirus exposure and HLA in healthy donors. The receptor comes from a man between 35 and 55 years old in good health and CMV-seropositive. The chain joins TRBV7-2 to TRBJ1-2; D remains ambiguous. Sequences were obtained from PBMCs. CDR3 DNA: TGTGCCAGCAGCTTGCGGGTTAACTATGGCTACACCTTC. It yields the protein CASSLRVNYGYTF.